A selection of T cell receptor beta chains follows, all from one sample in a study of blood T cell repertoires in COVID-19. Measured with immunoSEQ multiplex PCR; TCRdb has only the in-frame clones, and not every one. Of approximately 110,000 clones listed, about 83% are singletons. Source material: peripheral blood. Receptor source: a human donor in a cohort sampled during active COVID-19. The conserved cysteine and the conserved F or W are not part of the CDR3 here.

CDR3aa	v_gene	j_gene
ASSWAGNTGELF	TRBV7-9	TRBJ2-2
ASSQPGGTANYGYT	TRBV5-1	TRBJ1-2
ASSSPPGLASRYEQY	TRBV12-1	TRBJ2-7
ASSLDQEDPLH	TRBV12-3/TRBV12-4	TRBJ1-6
ASSYRGWTGDNEQF	TRBV11-3	TRBJ2-1
ASSQVGTATYEQY	TRBV4-1	TRBJ2-7
ASSAAGPLLEQY	TRBV25-1	TRBJ2-7
ATSDAVYNEQF	TRBV24-1	TRBJ2-1
ASRTGLDNEKLF	TRBV10-2	TRBJ1-4
ASSSQGGALAF	TRBV7-2	TRBJ1-1
ASSYGDRGRQPQH	TRBV6-6	TRBJ1-5
ASSPAGLAKAYEQY	TRBV5-6	TRBJ2-7
ASSTRDRVSYEQY	TRBV6-2/TRBV6-3	TRBJ2-7
ASSELTGTEKLF	TRBV25-1	TRBJ1-4
ATSRDRSDTQY	TRBV15	TRBJ2-3
ATSRDGRTYGYT	TRBV15	TRBJ1-2
ASAPNPGLAGSSPYEQY	TRBV12-5	TRBJ2-7
ASSYGTTNTGELF	TRBV6-5	TRBJ2-2
ASSLVTTGDGTDTQY	TRBV5-1	TRBJ2-3
ASSEQLANNEQF	TRBV6-1	TRBJ2-1
SAPLKSGYT	TRBV20-1	TRBJ1-2
ASPTGTGIGNGYT	TRBV19	TRBJ1-2
ASSLGASGANVLT	TRBV28	TRBJ2-6
ASSHRTSGYEQY	TRBV3-1/TRBV3-2	TRBJ2-7
ASKDSYEQY	TRBV6-5	TRBJ2-7
ASSSRQGTRLSSGYT	TRBV11-2	TRBJ1-2
ASSPVQGGDQPQH	TRBV18	TRBJ1-5
ASSHPLWGQRFRPQH	TRBV3-1/TRBV3-2	TRBJ1-5
ASSLDTAEFNEQF	TRBV11-2	TRBJ2-1
ASSSGSHSGANVLT	TRBV6-2/TRBV6-3	TRBJ2-6
ASSYTADRGGTQY	TRBV6-5	TRBJ2-3
ASSLAYGTTNYGYT	TRBV7-2	TRBJ1-2
ASSYTGQGAGYT	TRBV6-5	TRBJ1-2
ASRAQGSLSSSYNEQF	TRBV3-1/TRBV3-2	TRBJ2-1
ASSLGTSGRGENTDTQY	TRBV7-9	TRBJ2-3
ASSYSSAQETQY	TRBV6-2/TRBV6-3	TRBJ2-5
TGTFNNEQF	TRBV29-1	TRBJ2-1
ASKEREFTDTQY	TRBV10-2	TRBJ2-3
ASSLDSLQMNTEAF	TRBV19	TRBJ1-1
ASGQWSYEQY	TRBV5-8	TRBJ2-7
AWSSLASTDTQY	TRBV30	TRBJ2-3
ASRPGLAGSYNEQF	TRBV7-6	TRBJ2-1
ASSSERGKQF	TRBV7-2	TRBJ2-1
ASSQGGTNNEQF	TRBV14	TRBJ2-1
ASSQDRQPQH	TRBV3-1/TRBV3-2	TRBJ1-5
ASSLKLGGYEQY	TRBV5-4	TRBJ2-7
ASSVRQNNSPLH	TRBV9	TRBJ1-6
ASSPGLNNEQF	TRBV18	TRBJ2-1
ASSLGEVTIY	TRBV12-3/TRBV12-4	TRBJ1-3
ASSQASGMIGF	TRBV3-1/TRBV3-2	TRBJ1-1
ASSPQGPIGSYNEQF	TRBV9	TRBJ2-1
AVQGFGNQPQH	TRBV19	TRBJ1-5
ASGLGVLAGEQF	TRBV5-1	TRBJ2-1
ASSQDQGYNSPLH	TRBV4-2	TRBJ1-6
ASSGSSYEQY	TRBV5-6	TRBJ2-7
ASSIASGRASDTQY	TRBV19	TRBJ2-3
ASTGQPAYEQY	TRBV5-1	TRBJ2-7
ASRNSVGREQY	TRBV12-3/TRBV12-4	TRBJ2-7
ASSNIPGVIQY	TRBV19	TRBJ2-4
ASTPREVTEAF	TRBV3-1/TRBV3-2	TRBJ1-1